The 10 T cell receptor beta chains below come from one sample, sequenced in a study of identical twins. TCRdb reprocessed the 5' RACE reads via MiXCR and lists one record per CDR3 protein. Of 1.5 million to 2 million distinct CDR3 sequences in the sample, 32% were seen once. What was sequenced was cord blood. These receptors all stem from a newborn girl in good health.

The genes are TRBV28 and TRBJ1-4; 7 nucleotides align to TRBD1. The V gene end was trimmed by 7 bases and the J gene end by 5 bases; junction bases not matched to a gene: 4. The CDR3 extends over 13 amino acids. Germline CDR1 is MDHEN and CDR2 is SYDVKM. As DNA, the CDR3 is TGTGCCAGCACTCCAGGGGGGAATGAAAAACTGTTTTTT. Translating gives CASTPGGNEKLFF.

V is TRBV5-6 and J is TRBJ2-7; D might be TRBD1 (5 bases). The J call is uncertain, as TRBJ2-4 better fits the DNA end. Germline CDR1 is SGHDT and CDR2 is YYEEEE. The CDR3 length is 14 residues. For the CDR3, the DNA is TGTGCCAGCAGCCAGGGTGTGGGTGAAAACATTCAGTACTTC. This sequence encodes CASSQGVGENIQYF.

This clonotype was counted only a few times. The chain has TRBV5-1 and TRBJ1-6; 8 positions match TRBD1. Germline V gene lookup returns CDR1 SGHRS and CDR2 YFSETQ. Germline trimming cut 3 bases from V and 6 bases from J; bases unmatched to any gene: 5. The CDR3 is 15 residues long. For the CDR3, the DNA is TGCGCCAGCAGCTCCCTGGACAGGGCTAATTCACCCCTCCACTTT. Translated, it gives CASSSLDRANSPLHF.

This clonotype showed up just a few times. The chain has TRBV24-1 and TRBJ2-7; a possible D gene is TRBD1 (6 bases). CDR3 length equals 18 residues. Germline V gene lookup returns CDR1 KGHDR and CDR2 SFDVKD. V was clipped by 8 bases and J by 2 bases, with 27 bases between them. The CDR3 nucleotides read TGTGCCACCACGAGGGAAGTCACAGGGAGTCCCTACACCTACGAGCAGTACTTC. As protein: CATTREVTGSPYTYEQYF.

In this sample, this clonotype turned up a few times. V usage is TRBV2 and J usage is TRBJ2-7; TRBD2 matches at 10 bases. V was pared by 0 bases and J by 1 base, with 6 bases of the junction left unmatched. The CDR3 has 17 amino acids. The germline V gene encodes CDR1 SNHLY and CDR2 FYNNEI. The CDR3 coding sequence is TGTGCCAGCAGTGAAGCGCTGCTAGCGGGAGATTCCTACGAGCAGTACTTC. Residues: CASSEALLAGDSYEQYF. Full variable domain (outside the CDR3, taken from reference TRBV2 and TRBJ2-7): EPEVTQTPSHQVTQMGQEVILRCVPISNHLYFYWYRQILGQKVEFLVSFYNNEISEKSEIFDDQFSVERPDGSNFTLKIRSTKLEDSAMYFCASSEALLAGDSYEQYFGPGTRLTVT.

There are a few counts of this clonotype. The rearrangement uses TRBV14 and TRBJ1-4, with 7 positions matching TRBD1. The CDR3 contains 14 residues. The J segment lost 6 bases and the V segment lost 1 base, leaving 2 bases of the junction unmatched. Germline values: CDR1 SGHDN, CDR2 FVKESK. The CDR3 loop is CASSQAGTDEKLFF. CDR3 bases: TGTGCCAGCAGCCAAGCCGGGACAGATGAAAAACTGTTTTTT. Full variable domain (missing parts from reference TRBV14 and TRBJ1-4): EAGVTQFPSHSVIEKGQTVTLRCDPISGHDNLYWYRRVMGKEIKFLLHFVKESKQDESGMPNNRFLAERTGGTYSTLKVQPAELEDSGVYFCASSQAGTDEKLFFGSGTQLSVL.

This clonotype was counted a few times. The genes are TRBV6-1 and TRBJ2-1; possible D gene TRBD2, 6 bases. Per germline, CDR1 MNHNS and CDR2 SASEGT. This CDR3 region has 15 residues. V was cut by 8 bases and J by 1 base, with 15 bases left in between. The CDR3 loop is CASEGTHRSYNEQFF. Written as DNA, the CDR3 is TGTGCCAGCGAAGGGACTCACCGATCCTACAATGAGCAGTTCTTC.

For this clonotype: It may be a read error: a sequence one base away is much more abundant. This chain uses TRBV5-6 with TRBJ1-2, with unresolved D. The CDR3 consists of 11 residues. The V gene lost 2 bases and the J gene lost 6 bases, with 5 bases spanning the gap. CDR1 and CDR2 (germline): SGHDT, YYEEEE. For the CDR3, the DNA is TGTGCCAGCAGCTTTTTCGATGGCTACACCTTC. Protein sequence: CASSFFDGYTF. Complete variable domain (other parts from reference TRBV5-6 and TRBJ1-2): DAGVTQSPTHLIKTRGQQVTLRCSPKSGHDTVSWYQQALGQGPQFIFQYYEEEERQRGNFPDRFSGHQFPNYSSELNVNALLLGDSALYLCASSFFDGYTFGSGTRLTVV.

This clonotype has just a few counts. V and J are TRBV28 and TRBJ2-7; the match to TRBD2 covers 9 bases. The CDR3 is 18 residues long. Germline CDR1 and CDR2: MDHEN and SYDVKM. V lost 4 bases to trimming and J lost 2 bases; unmatched junction nucleotides: 15. The CDR3 loop reads CASSWPREIAGETYEQYF. The CDR3 DNA sequence: TGTGCCAGCAGTTGGCCCCGGGAAATAGCGGGAGAGACCTACGAGCAGTACTTC.

This clonotype showed up just a few times. The chain carries TRBV28 and TRBJ2-3; maybe TRBD1 (6 bases). The V end was cut by 9 bases, the J end by 0 bases, with 10 bases between. The CDR3 loop spans 13 amino acids. CDR1 MDHEN and CDR2 SYDVKM come from the germline V gene. The CDR3 protein is CASGQSSTDTQYF. CDR3 DNA sequence: TGTGCCAGTGGACAGTCTAGCACAGATACGCAGTATTTT.